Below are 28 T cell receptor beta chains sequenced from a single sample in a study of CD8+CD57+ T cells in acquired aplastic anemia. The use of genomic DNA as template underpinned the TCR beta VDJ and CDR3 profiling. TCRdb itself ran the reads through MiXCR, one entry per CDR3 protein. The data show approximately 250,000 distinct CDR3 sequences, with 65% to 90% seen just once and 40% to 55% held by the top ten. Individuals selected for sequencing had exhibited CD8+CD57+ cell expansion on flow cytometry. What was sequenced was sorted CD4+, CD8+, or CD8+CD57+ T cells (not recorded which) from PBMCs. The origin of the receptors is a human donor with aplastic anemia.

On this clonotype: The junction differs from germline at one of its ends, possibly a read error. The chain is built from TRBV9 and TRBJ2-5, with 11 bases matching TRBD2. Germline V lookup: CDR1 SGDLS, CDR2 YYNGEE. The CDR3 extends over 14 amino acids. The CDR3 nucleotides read TGTGCCAGCAGCGGCGGGACTAGCGGAGTAGATACGCACTTC. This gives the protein CASSGGTSGVDTHF.

CDR3 coding DNA: TGTGCCAGCAGCTACGGAGGACCGGGAACCAGACAGTTCTTC. Translation gives CASSYGGPGTRQFF. The chain couples TRBV7-7 to TRBJ2-1, with TRBD2 as a possible D gene (5 bases). Germline CDR1 SSHAT, CDR2 FNYEAQ (reference sequence). The CDR3 covers 14 residues. The V end was cut by 4 bases, the J end by 13 bases, with 20 bases between.

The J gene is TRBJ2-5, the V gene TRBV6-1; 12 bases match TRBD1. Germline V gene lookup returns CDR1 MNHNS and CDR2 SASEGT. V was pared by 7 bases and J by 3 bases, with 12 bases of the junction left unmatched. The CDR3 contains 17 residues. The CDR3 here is CASKSRGTGGGKETQYF. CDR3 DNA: TGTGCCAGCAAGTCTAGAGGGACAGGGGGCGGAAAAGAGACCCAGTACTTC.

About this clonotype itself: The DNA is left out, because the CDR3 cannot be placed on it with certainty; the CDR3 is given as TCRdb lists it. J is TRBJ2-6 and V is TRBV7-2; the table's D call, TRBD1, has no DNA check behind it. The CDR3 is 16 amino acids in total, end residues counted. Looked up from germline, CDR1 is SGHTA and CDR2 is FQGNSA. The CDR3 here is CASSPGANEQFFGLTF.

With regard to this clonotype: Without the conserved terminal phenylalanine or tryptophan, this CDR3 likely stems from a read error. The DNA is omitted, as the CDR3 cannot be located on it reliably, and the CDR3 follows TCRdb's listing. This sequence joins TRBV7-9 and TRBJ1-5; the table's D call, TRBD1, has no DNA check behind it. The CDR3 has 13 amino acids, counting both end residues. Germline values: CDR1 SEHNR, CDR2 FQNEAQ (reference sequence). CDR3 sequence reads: CASSYTRSGGRDL.

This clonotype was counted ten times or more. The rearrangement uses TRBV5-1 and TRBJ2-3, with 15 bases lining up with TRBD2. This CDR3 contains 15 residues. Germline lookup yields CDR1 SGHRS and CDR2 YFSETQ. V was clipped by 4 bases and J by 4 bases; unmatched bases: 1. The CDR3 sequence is CASSRTSGRADTQYF. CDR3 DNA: TGCGCCAGCAGCCGGACTAGCGGGAGGGCAGATACGCAGTATTTT.

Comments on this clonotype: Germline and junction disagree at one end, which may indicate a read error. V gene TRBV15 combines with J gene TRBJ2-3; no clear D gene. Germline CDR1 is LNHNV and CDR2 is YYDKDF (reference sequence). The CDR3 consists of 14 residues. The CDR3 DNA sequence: TGTGCTACCAGCAGAGGCGGCGAGCAAGAGACGCAGTATTTC. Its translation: CATSRGGEQETQYF.

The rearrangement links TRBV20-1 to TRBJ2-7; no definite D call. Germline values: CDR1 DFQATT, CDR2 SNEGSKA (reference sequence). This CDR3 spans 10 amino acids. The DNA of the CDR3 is TGCAGTGCCCTCGATAGGGATCTTCGCGTC. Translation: CSALDRDLRV.

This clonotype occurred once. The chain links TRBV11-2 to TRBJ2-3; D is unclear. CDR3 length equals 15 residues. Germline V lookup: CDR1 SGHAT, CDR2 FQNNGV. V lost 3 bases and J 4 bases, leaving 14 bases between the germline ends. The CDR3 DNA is TGTGCCAGCAGCTTCCCCCCCGAGAGACCAGATACGCAGTATTTT. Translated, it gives CASSFPPERPDTQYF.

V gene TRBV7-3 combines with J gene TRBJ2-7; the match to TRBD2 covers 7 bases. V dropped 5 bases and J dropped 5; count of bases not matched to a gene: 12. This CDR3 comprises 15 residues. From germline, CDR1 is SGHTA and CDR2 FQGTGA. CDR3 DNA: TGTGCCAGCAGCCCAGATGGGGGGGAGGGCGACGAGCAGTACTTC. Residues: CASSPDGGEGDEQYF.

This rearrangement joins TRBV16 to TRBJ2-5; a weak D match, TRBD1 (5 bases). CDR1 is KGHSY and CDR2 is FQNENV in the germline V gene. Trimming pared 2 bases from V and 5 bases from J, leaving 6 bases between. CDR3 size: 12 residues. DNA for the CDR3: TGTGCCAGCAGCCAAGGGGCCGAGACCCAGTACTTC. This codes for CASSQGAETQYF.

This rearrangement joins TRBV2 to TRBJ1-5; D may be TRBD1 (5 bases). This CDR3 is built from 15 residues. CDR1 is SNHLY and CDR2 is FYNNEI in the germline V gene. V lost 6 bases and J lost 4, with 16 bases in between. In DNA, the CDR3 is TGTGCCAGCAGAACGACAGACAAGGGGAATCAGCCCCAGCATTTT. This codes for CASRTTDKGNQPQHF.

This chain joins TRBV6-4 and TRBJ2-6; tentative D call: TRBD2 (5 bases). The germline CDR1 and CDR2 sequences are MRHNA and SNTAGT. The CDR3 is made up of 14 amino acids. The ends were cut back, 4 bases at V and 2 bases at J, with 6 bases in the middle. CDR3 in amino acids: CASSAGTGANVLTF. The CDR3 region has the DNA TGTGCCAGCAGTGCGGGGACTGGGGCCAACGTCCTGACTTTC.

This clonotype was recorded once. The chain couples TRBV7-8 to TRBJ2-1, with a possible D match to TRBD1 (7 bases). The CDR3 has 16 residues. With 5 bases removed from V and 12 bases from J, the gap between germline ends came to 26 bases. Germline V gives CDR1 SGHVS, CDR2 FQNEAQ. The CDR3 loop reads CASSQGGGDGQVLQFF. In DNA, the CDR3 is TGTGCCAGCAGCCAGGGGGGCGGAGACGGACAGGTTTTGCAGTTCTTC.

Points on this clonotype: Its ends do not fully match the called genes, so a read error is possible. The CDR3 spells CASSLRGSEGRDDQFF. The CDR3 nucleotides are TGTGCCAGCAGCCTACGAGGAAGCGAGGGGAGAGATGACCAGTTCTTC. The genes are TRBV7-2 and TRBJ2-1; tentatively, D is TRBD1 or TRBD2 (5 bases each). The CDR3 totals 16 residues. CDR1 SGHTA and CDR2 FQGNSA come from the germline V gene. The whole variable domain, filled in from reference TRBV7-2 and TRBJ2-1, reads GAGVSQSPSNKVTEKGKDVELRCDPISGHTALYWYRQSLGQGLEFLIYFQGNSAPDKSGLPSDRFSAERTGGSVSTLTIQRTQQEDSAVYLCASSLRGSEGRDDQFFGPGTRLTVL.

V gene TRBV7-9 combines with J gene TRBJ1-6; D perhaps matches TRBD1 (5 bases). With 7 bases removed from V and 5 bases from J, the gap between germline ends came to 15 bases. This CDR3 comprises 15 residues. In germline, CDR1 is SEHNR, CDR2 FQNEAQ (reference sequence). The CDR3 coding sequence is TGTGCCAGCACCTTTAGAGGGGACGATAATTCACCCCTCCACTTT. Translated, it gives CASTFRGDDNSPLHF. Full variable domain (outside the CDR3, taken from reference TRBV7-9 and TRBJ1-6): DTGVSQNPRHKITKRGQNVTFRCDPISEHNRLYWYRQTLGQGPEFLTYFQNEAQLEKSRLLSDRFSAERPKGSFSTLEIQRTEQGDSAMYLCASTFRGDDNSPLHFGNGTRLTVT.

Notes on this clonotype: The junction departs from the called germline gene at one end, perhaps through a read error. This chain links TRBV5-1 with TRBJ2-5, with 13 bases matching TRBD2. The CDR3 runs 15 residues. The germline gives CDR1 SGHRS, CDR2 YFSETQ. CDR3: CASSNTSGGGETQYF. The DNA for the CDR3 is TGTGCCAGCAGCAACACTAGCGGGGGGGGAGAGACCCAGTACTTC.

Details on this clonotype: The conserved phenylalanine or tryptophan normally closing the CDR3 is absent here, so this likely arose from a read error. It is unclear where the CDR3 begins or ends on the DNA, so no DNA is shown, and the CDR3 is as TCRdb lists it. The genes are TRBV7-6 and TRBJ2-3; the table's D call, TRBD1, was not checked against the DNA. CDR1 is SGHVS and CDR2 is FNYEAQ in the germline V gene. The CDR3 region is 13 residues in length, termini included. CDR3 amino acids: CASGVGGTYGANV.

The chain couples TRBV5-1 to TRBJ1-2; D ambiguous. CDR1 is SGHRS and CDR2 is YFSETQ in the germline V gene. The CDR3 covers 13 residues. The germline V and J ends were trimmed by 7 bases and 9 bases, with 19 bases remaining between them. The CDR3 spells CASEKLPGGCYTF. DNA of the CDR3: TGCGCCAGCGAAAAACTGCCGGGTGGCTGCTACACCTTC. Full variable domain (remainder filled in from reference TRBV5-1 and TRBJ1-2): KAGVTQTPRYLIKTRGQQVTLSCSPISGHRSVSWYQQTPGQGLQFLFEYFSETQRNKGNFPGRFSGRQFSNSRSEMNVSTLELGDSALYLCASEKLPGGCYTFGSGTRLTVV.

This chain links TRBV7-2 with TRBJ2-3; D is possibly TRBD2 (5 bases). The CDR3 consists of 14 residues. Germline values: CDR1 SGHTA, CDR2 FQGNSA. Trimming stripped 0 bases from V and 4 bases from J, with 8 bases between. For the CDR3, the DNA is TGTGCCAGCAGCTTAGCGGCTAGCTCAGATACGCAGTATTTT. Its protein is CASSLAASSDTQYF. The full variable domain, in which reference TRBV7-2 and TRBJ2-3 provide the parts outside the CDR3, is GAGVSQSPSNKVTEKGKDVELRCDPISGHTALYWYRQSLGQGLEFLIYFQGNSAPDKSGLPSDRFSAERTGGSVSTLTIQRTQQEDSAVYLCASSLAASSDTQYFGPGTRLTVL.

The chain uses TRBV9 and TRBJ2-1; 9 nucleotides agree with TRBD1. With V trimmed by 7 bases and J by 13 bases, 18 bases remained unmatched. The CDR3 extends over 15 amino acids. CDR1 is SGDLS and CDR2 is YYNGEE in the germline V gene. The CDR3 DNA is TGTGCCAGCGGTGGGACAGGGACTACTCCGTACTTCCAGTTCTTC. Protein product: CASGGTGTTPYFQFF.

CDR3 coding DNA: TGTGCCAGTAGTATAGCAAGCCGAGCCTACAATGAAGAGTTCTTT. Its protein product is CASSIASRAYNEEFF. The chain couples TRBV19 to TRBJ1-1, with unresolved D. Germline CDR1 and CDR2: LNHDA and SQIVND (reference sequence). Trimming took off 1 base at V and 14 bases at J, with 23 bases between the two ends. The CDR3 totals 15 residues.

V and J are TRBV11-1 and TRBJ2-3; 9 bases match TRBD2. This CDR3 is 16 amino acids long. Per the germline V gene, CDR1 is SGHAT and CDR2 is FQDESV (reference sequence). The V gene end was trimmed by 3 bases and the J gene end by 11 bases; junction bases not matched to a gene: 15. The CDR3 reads CASSFHLSGGSDEQYF. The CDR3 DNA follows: TGTGCCAGCAGCTTTCATCTGAGCGGGGGGAGCGATGAGCAGTATTTT. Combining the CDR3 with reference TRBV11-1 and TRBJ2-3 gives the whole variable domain EAEVAQSPRYKITEKSQAVAFWCDPISGHATLYWYRQILGQGPELLVQFQDESVVDDSQLPKDRFSAERLKGVDSTLKIQPAELGDSAMYLCASSFHLSGGSDEQYFGPGTRLTVL.

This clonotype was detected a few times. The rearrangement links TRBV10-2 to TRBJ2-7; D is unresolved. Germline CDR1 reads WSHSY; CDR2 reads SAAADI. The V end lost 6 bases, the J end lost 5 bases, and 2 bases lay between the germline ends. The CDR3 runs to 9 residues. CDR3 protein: CASRNEQYV. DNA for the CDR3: TGCGCCAGCAGGAACGAGCAGTACGTC.

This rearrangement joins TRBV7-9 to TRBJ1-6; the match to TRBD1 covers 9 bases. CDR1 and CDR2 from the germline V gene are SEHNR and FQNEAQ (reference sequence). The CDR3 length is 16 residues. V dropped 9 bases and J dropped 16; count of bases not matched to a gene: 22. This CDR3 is CARQGAEDTHNSPLHF. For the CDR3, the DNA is TGTGCCAGACAGGGGGCTGAGGACACCCATAATTCCCCGCTCCACTTT.

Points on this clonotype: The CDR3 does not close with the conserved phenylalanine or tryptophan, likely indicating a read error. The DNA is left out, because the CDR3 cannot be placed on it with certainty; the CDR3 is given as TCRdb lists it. CDR3 sequence: CASSLGSGDAYNL. The rearrangement links TRBV7-2 to TRBJ2-3; the table calls TRBD2, which could not be checked here. The CDR3 is 13 residues long, ends included. Germline V lookup: CDR1 SGHTA, CDR2 FQGNSA.

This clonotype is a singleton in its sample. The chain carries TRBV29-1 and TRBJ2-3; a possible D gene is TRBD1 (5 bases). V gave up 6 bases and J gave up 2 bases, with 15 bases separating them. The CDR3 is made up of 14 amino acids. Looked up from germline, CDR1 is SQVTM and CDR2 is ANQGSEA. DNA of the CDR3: TGCAGCGTCACAACGACAGCACCCACAGATACGCAGTATTTT. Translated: CSVTTTAPTDTQYF.

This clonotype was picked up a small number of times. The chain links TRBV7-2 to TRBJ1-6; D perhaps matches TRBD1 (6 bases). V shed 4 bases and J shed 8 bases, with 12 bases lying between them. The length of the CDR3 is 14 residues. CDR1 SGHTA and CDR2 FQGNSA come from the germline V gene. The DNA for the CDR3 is TGTGCCAGCAGCTCGGACAGCGCGTATTCACCCCTCCACTTT. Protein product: CASSSDSAYSPLHF. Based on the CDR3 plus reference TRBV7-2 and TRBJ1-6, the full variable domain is GAGVSQSPSNKVTEKGKDVELRCDPISGHTALYWYRQSLGQGLEFLIYFQGNSAPDKSGLPSDRFSAERTGGSVSTLTIQRTQQEDSAVYLCASSSDSAYSPLHFGNGTRLTVT.